This T cell receptor beta chain was sequenced during a study of cytomegalovirus exposure and HLA in healthy donors (dated by TCRdb to about 2017). In terms of the full investigation: An earlier analysis of 587 of the donors reported approximately 300 Gb of sequence data and 117 million unique TCR beta sequences from 150 million to 200 million T cells. An early release covering about 600 HLA-typed donors comprised approximately 290 gigabases of sequencing data and some 79 million unique TCR sequences. Of the approximately 400 genotyped donors, 75% to 85% were placed in the genetic ancestry cluster associated with self-reported Caucasian donors. The study aimed to test whether signatures of past pathogen exposure could be identified by cataloging public T cell receptors. The study profiled the T cell repertoires of hundreds of subjects by immunosequencing and related them to cytomegalovirus serostatus. Along with the roughly 670-subject first cohort, a separate validation cohort of over 90 different subjects was used. High-throughput TCR immunosequencing, statistical association of individual TCRs with disease status, and machine learning were combined to predict cytomegalovirus infection status. To study patterns of TCR occurrence, a later analysis re-analyzed previously published TCR beta repertoires from 650 to 750 donors and added high-resolution HLA genotyping. Rather than drawing on any new phenotypic data, the later analysis identified candidate immune exposures from TCR beta sequences and the way those sequences occurred across donors. In an earlier analysis of 587 of the donors, high-throughput TCR beta sequencing was used to judge whether each TCR beta V gene segment behaved as functional or pseudogenic. Donor age, sex, ethnicity and CMV serostatus were collected together with the repertoire data. A later genetic analysis used genome-wide SNP genotypes for about 60% of the roughly 700 donors, treating that subset as a discovery cohort. Every discovery cohort repertoire had been produced on one sequencing platform. Both class I and class II loci were covered by HLA typing, at four-digit resolution. The number of typed donors differed by locus: about 629-640 for A, B, C, DRB1 and DQB1; 522 for DQA1; about 600 for DPA1; and around 490 for DPB1. Because of strong linkage in the cohort, roughly five DR-DQ haplotypes were treated as single units for association and clustering. On average, 235,054 unique TCR beta nucleotide sequences were sequenced per donor among some 420 genotyped donors of the cohort, with roughly 20% of those sequences being non-productive. The investigation overall reported the following: In a later analysis, most CMV-associated TCR beta chains were found to appear HLA-restricted, with HLA associations seemingly driven largely by CMV exposure. A later analysis associated approximately 17,000 TCR beta sequences with specific HLA alleles at a false discovery rate of 0.05. In a later analysis, HLA-associated TCR beta chains were found to be more clonally expanded and to have lower generation probabilities than equally common non-associated chains. In a later genetic analysis, fewer N-insertions in productive TCRs were reported among donors in an Asian-associated ancestry cluster than the roughly 700-donor mean. Three of the identified cytomegalovirus-associated TCR beta chains were confirmed in vitro to be specific for cytomegalovirus antigens. The presence/absence analyses assumed that sequencing depth was roughly uniform across donors, and that assumption may not be true. This cohort had only TCR beta chains sequenced, and the lack of alpha or paired-chain data limited which features could be detected. Cytomegalovirus status was reported to be diagnosed by the classifier with high specificity and sensitivity in both the original and validation cohorts. When HLA alleles, especially DR and DQ, strongly co-occurred, attributing TCR associations to individual alleles was difficult. A further reported finding was that TCR beta sequences accurately predicted the HLA-A and HLA-B alleles for most subjects in the first cohort. Immune exposure information for the cohort was limited to CMV serostatus. It was suggested by the authors that the approach could potentially be generalized to other disease states and immunological phenotypes. A group of highly shared sequence variants was considered likely to be a technical artifact of the sequencing pipeline. The study gave a list of 150 to 200 TCR beta chains associated with cytomegalovirus. V-gene and J-gene trimming of TCR beta chains was associated with a missense DCLRE1C variant in a later genetic analysis, and the association was replicated in an independent cohort. In an earlier analysis of 500 to 650 of the donors, most TCR beta V segments appeared in productive rearrangements about 87% or about 30% of the time, broadly matching IMGT annotations. Some IMGT-functional V segments, including TRBV6-2 and TRBV6-3, could not be distinguished by the 87-base-pair reads and were therefore excluded. Across donors, most TCR sequences were observed very rarely, whereas some public TCRs were present in many individuals. Correlated functional status among segregating V segments might reflect linkage disequilibrium, but an unknown experimental factor could not be ruled out. The earlier analysis of some 560 of the donors excluded some 16 rarely observed V segments, including chromosome 9 orphons, because counts were too low. HLA typing was unavailable for some donors at each locus, so association tests used only the typed subset. In a later analysis, the rate of TCR association differed among HLA loci, with DRB1 alleles having the most associated TCRs and HLA-C alleles having the fewest. In a later analysis, several top co-occurrence clusters were reported to appear linked to parvovirus B19, influenza, CMV and Epstein-Barr virus.

Libraries were constructed by the immunoSEQ multiplex PCR assay. For the multiplex PCR, a mixture combining 60 forward primers for TCR Vbeta segments and 13 reverse primers for TCR Jbeta segments was used. A multiplex PCR assay on genomic DNA amplified the CDR3 region of rearranged TCR beta genes. On the Illumina HiSeq System, the amplified TCR beta libraries were sequenced as 87-base-pair reads. On the study's bioinformatics: In a later analysis, tens of millions of unique TCR beta chains were counted across the roughly 670 repertoires, and approximately 11 million of these chains were shared by at least two donors. To remove PCR and sequencing errors, raw reads were error-corrected and collapsed into unique sequences using a nearest-neighbor algorithm that merged closely related sequences. V, D and J gene segments were assigned by aligning CDR3 sequences to IMGT reference sequences. For a sequence to be retained, a match of at least six nucleotides to both a V gene segment and a J gene segment was required. Rearrangements were classified as productive when the CDR3 lacked stop codons and remained in frame with V and J, and all other rearrangements were classified as non-productive. CDR3 was defined by IMGT convention, running from the second conserved V-encoded cysteine to the conserved J-encoded phenylalanine. In an earlier analysis of around 600 of the donors, sequences lacking an unambiguous match to a single V gene segment were excluded. An earlier analysis of around 600 of the donors classified V segments as functional when productive rearrangements were above 56.7% and as segregating when the standard deviation between donors was above 5%. To diagnose cytomegalovirus status from the catalog of TCR beta chain sequences, a statistical classification framework was built. A later analysis assigned V and J genes by comparing TCR nucleotide sequences with IMGT/GENE-DB human TR gene sequences. A later analysis assigned CDR3 sequences and most-parsimonious VDJ recombination scenarios with the TCRdist pipeline. In a later analysis, every TCR beta chain was defined by the combination of its CDR3 amino acid sequence and its V-gene family, and reads without a unique V-gene family were dropped. A later analysis removed roughly 590 highly shared, low-generation-probability nucleotide sequences to deal with suspected cross-contamination and a sequencing artifact. For each public chain, a later analysis derived a clonal expansion index from normalized ranks of inferred template counts within each repertoire. In a later analysis, generation probabilities were computed with a VDJ recombination model fitted to out-of-frame rearrangements, and the resulting probabilities were checked against IGoR. In a later analysis, hypergeometric tests were used to score TCR-TCR, TCR-HLA and TCR-CMV co-occurrence, with a repertoire-size bias correction applied to TCR pairs. False discovery rates were estimated in a later analysis by permuting HLA or CMV assignments 20 times. A later analysis grouped co-occurring TCRs with DBSCAN, adding TCRdist sequence similarity when clustering within HLA-allele-positive subsets. Repertoires with fewer than 30,000 or more than 120,000 public chains were left out of co-occurrence clustering, as were about 5 repertoires with anomalous nucleotide sharing. TCRdb stores this immuneACCESS table with in-frame sequences only. Part of the clones is absent; in the studies checked, under half of the shortfall reflects unresolved V genes, and no reason is known for the rest. That table is the source of V, J and clone size, and D and trimming were worked out from the DNA. Here the sample has fewer than 100,000 clones; about 75% occur a single time. The ten largest clones capture around 7% of the sample.

CDR1 and CDR2 are drawn from the germline V gene: MNHNS, SASEGT. The CDR3 goes from the cysteine to the phenylalanine over 18 residues. Just CDR3 DNA is preserved here, 54 bases in frame from base 1. V is pared back by 0 bases and J by 5 bases, with 20 bases lying between the germline termini. Concerning this clone itself: It lacks a known antigen. No base qualities exist here, and no much larger clone lies one base off it.

The cohort comprised some 700 healthy bone marrow donors. All cohort members were sampled while nominally healthy, although unrecorded immune exposures were likely present. The donor was CMV seropositive and was included in the group of 270 or so seropositive cohort members. Every donor gave a peripheral blood sample, and the peripheral blood mononuclear cells from that sample were used for TCR beta sequencing. Genomic DNA was extracted from the blood cell samples with the Qiagen DNeasy Blood Extraction Kit. Sequenced sample: PBMCs. This clonotype was obtained from a man aged 40-50 years in good health and CMV-seropositive. Rearrangement joined TRBV6-1 to TRBJ2-1, with a tentative D gene TRBD1 over 6 matching bases. The nucleotides are TGTGCCAGCAGTGAAGCGCCTGTAACAGGGACACTGAACAATGAGCAGTTCTTC. This sequence encodes CASSEAPVTGTLNNEQFF.